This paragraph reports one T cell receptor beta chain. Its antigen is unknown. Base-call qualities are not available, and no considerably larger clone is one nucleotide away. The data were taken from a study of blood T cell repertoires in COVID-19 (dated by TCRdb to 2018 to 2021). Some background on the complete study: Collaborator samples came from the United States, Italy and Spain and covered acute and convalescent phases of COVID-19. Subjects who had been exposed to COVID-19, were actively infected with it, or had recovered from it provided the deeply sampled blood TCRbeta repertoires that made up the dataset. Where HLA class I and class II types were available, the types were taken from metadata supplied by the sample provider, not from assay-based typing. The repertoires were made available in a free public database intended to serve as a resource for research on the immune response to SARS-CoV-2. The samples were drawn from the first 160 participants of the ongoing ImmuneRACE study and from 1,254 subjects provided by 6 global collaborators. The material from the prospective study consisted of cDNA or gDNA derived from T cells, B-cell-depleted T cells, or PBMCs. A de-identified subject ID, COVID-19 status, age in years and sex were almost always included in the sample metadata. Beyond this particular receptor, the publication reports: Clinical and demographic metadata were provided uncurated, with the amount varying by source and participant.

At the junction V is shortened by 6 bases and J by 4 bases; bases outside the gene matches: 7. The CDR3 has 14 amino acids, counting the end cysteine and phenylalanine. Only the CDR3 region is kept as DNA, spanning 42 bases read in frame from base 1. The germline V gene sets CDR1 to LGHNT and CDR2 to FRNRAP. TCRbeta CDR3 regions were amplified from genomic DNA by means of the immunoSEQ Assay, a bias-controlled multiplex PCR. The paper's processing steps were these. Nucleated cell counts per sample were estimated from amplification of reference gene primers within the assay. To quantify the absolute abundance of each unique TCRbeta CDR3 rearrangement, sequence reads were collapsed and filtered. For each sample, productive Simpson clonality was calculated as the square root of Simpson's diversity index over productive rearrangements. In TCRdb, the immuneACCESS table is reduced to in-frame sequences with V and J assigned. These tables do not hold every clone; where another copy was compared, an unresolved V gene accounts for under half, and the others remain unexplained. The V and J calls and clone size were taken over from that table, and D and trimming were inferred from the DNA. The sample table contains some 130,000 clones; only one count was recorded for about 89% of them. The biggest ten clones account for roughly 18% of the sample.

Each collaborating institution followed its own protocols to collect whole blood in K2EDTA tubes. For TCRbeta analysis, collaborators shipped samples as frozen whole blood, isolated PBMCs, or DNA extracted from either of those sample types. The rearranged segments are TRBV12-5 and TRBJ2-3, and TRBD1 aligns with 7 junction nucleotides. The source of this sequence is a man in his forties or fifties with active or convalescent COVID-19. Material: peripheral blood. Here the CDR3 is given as CASGPGQVPDTQYF. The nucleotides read TGTGCTAGTGGCCCAGGACAGGTACCAGATACGCAGTATTTT.